This T cell receptor beta chain appears in the sequencing data of a study of vaccination and CD4 T cells after COVID-19. This clonotype was seen a handful of times. Its specificity is unknown. The CDR3 loop spans 12 amino acids. CDR1 is MNHEY, CDR2 SVGEGT, per germline. V was shortened by 5 bases and J by 8 bases, with 12 bases between the two germline ends. With the Oncomine TCR Beta short-read assay, DNA from cultured CD4+ T cells was sequenced. TCRdb reprocessed the PCR reads via MiXCR and lists one record per CDR3 protein. The data show about 9,000 distinct CDR3 sequences, about 19% seen once. Documented treatment: roughly ten-day PBMC culture with coronavirus spike peptide pools or control peptides (ViraFEST assay). Cultures got half-medium changes with IL-2 on days 3 and 7.

This clonotype originated in a human donor who had recovered from COVID-19. Specimen: CD4+ T cells from blood, cultured in vitro, collected after SARS-CoV-2 vaccination. The V call is TRBV6-2 or TRBV6-3, the J call TRBJ1-2; D unresolved. The CDR3 is CASSTYLGGYTF. As DNA, the CDR3 is TGTGCCAGCAGTACTTACTTGGGGGGCTACACCTTC.